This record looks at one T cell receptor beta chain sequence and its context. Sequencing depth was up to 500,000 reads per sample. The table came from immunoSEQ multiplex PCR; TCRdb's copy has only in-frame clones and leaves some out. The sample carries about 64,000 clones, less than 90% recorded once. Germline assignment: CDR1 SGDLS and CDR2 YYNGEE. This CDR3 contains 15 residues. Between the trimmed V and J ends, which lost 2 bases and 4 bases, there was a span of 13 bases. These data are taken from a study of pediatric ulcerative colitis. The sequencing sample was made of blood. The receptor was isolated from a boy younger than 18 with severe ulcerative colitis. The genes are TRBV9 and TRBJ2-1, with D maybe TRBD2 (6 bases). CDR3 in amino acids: CASSVSGLVYNEQFF. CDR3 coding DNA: TGTGCCAGCAGCGTTAGCGGCTTAGTGTACAATGAGCAGTTCTTC.